The clone carrying this T cell receptor (beta chain) was observed a single time. The source of the sample is a study of blood T cell repertoires in COVID-19. The overall study: COVID-19 samples from acute and convalescent phases originated in the United States, Italy and Spain. Sources were T cells, B-cell-depleted T cells, or PBMCs; the material itself was cDNA or gDNA.

As handled by the study authors: Reference gene primers were amplified, and this amplification served to estimate nucleated cell counts. Assay used: immunoSEQ multiplex PCR; TCRdb lists only in-frame clones, some missing. V, J and clone size are taken as reported in that table, and D and trimming were inferred from the DNA itself. The data hold more than 120,000 clones, with 88% observed a single time. This CDR3 spans 15 amino acids. V was trimmed by 6 bases and J by 1 base, leaving 16 bases between them. Per germline, CDR1 SGHRS and CDR2 YFSETQ. What was sequenced was peripheral blood. The chain couples TRBV5-1 to TRBJ1-1; D may be TRBD1 (6 bases). The receptor was isolated from a human donor in a cohort sampled during active COVID-19. CDR3 nucleotide sequence: TGCGCCAGCACCATTGGTGGGGGCGGGAACACTGAAGCTTTCTTT. Protein sequence: CASTIGGGGNTEAFF.